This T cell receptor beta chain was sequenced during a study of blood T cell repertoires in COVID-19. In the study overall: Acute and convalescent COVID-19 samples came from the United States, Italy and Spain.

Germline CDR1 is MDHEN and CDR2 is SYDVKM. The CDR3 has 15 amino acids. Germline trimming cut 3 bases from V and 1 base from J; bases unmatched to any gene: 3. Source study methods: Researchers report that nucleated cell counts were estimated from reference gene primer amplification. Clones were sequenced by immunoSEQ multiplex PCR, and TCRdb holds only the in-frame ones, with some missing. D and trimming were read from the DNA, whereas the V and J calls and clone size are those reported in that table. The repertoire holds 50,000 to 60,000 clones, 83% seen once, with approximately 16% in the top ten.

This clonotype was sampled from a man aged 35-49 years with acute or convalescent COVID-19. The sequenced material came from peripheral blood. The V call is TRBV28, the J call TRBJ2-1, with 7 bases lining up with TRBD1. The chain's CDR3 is CASSLSRGSYNEQFF. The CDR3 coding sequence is TGTGCCAGCAGTTTGAGCAGGGGGTCCTACAATGAGCAGTTCTTC. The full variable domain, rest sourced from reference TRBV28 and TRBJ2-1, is DVKVTQSSRYLVKRTGEKVFLECVQDMDHENMFWYRQDPGLGLRLIYFSYDVKMKEKGDIPEGYSVSREKKERFSLILESASTNQTSMYLCASSLSRGSYNEQFFGPGTRLTVL.